Each of the 4 T cell receptor beta chains below was sequenced from the same sample in a study of CD8+ T cells in alopecia areata. Following RNA extraction, reverse transcription yielded cDNA that acted as the sequencing template. Sequencing was performed with immunoSEQ multiplex PCR; in TCRdb, only in-frame clones are kept and a portion is missing. The sample holds fewer than 150,000 clones, 55% to 60% seen once. Indicated treatment: oral pan-JAK inhibitor, 5-10 mg twice daily. The source material was CD4+ T cells sorted from blood, sampled at week 24, from a patient treated with tofacitinib. Receptors were obtained from a human donor with alopecia areata.

This clone was seen only a few times. The chain joins TRBV6-5 to TRBJ2-7, with D hard to call. Germline CDR1 and CDR2: MNHEY and SVGAGI. V was pared by 6 bases and J by 7 bases, with 10 bases between. The CDR3 covers 11 residues. CDR3 amino acids: CASRSPGEQYF. CDR3 DNA: TGTGCCAGCAGGTCCCCCGGGGAGCAGTACTTC.

This sequence joins TRBV5-1 and TRBJ1-6, with TRBD1 as a possible D gene (6 bases). Germline-derived CDR1 and CDR2 are SGHRS and YFSETQ. The CDR3 contains 15 residues. V lost 0 bases, J lost 8 bases, and 12 bases lay in between. CDR3 amino acids: CASSLEERGYSPLHF. CDR3 in DNA: TGCGCCAGCAGCTTGGAAGAAAGGGGGTATTCACCCCTCCACTTT.

The chain uses TRBV19 and TRBJ1-5, with D possibly TRBD1 on 6 matching bases. V dropped 5 bases and J dropped 8 bases, with 25 bases sitting between them. This CDR3 has 17 amino acids. Per germline, CDR1 LNHDA and CDR2 SQIVND (reference sequence). The CDR3 DNA sequence: TGTGCCAGTAGTCCCTCAAGGACTACAGGGACTCTGGAGCCCCAGCATTTT. It is translated as CASSPSRTTGTLEPQHF.

This clone occurred a few times. The chain is built from TRBV6-5 and TRBJ1-1; the match to TRBD1 covers 12 bases. Trimming took 2 bases from V and 6 from J; bases not matched to a gene: 4. CDR3 length equals 15 residues. The germline V gene has CDR1 MNHEY and CDR2 SVGAGI. DNA for the CDR3: TGTGCCAGCAGTTACCCGGGACAGGGGGCGGCTGAAGCTTTCTTT. Translating it yields CASSYPGQGAAEAFF.